The next 22 T cell receptor beta chains were all read from a single sample in a study of T cell repertoires in cytomegalovirus infection. Via MiXCR, TCRdb re-called the reads, giving one row per CDR3 protein. This table holds hundreds of thousands of distinct CDR3 sequences, 10% to 12% found once. Sequences were obtained from PBMCs. The receptors here all came from a human donor in good health (CMV status not recorded). Some clones in this sample may be carry-over from other donors' samples.

This clonotype was seen more than once but under ten times. The V call is TRBV15, the J call TRBJ1-6, with D tentatively TRBD1 (5 bases). V shed 5 bases and J shed 0 bases, with 20 bases lying between them. This CDR3 region has 19 residues. Germline V gene lookup returns CDR1 LNHNV and CDR2 YYDKDF (reference sequence). CDR3 coding DNA: TGTGCCACCAGCGGGCTTGGGACCGCGGGGAGCTCCTATAATTCACCCCTCCACTTT. Translated: CATSGLGTAGSSYNSPLHF.

The V and J genes are TRBV6-8 and TRBJ1-5; D may be TRBD1 (5 bases). This CDR3 region has 15 residues. CDR1 and CDR2 from the germline V gene are MNHGY and SAAAGT. Trimming removed 6 bases from V and 0 bases from J, with 12 bases in between. The CDR3 here is CASSRGRHSNQPQHF. DNA for the CDR3: TGTGCCAGCAGCCGGGGACGGCATAGCAATCAGCCCCAGCATTTT.

This clonotype has more than one count but fewer than ten. V usage is TRBV28 and J usage is TRBJ2-5; D is undetermined. CDR1 MDHEN and CDR2 SYDVKM come from the germline V gene. Trimming pared 6 bases from V and 0 bases from J, leaving 17 bases between. The CDR3 runs to 16 residues. The CDR3: CASSKGWASYQETQYF. CDR3 DNA sequence: TGTGCCAGCAGCAAAGGGTGGGCATCGTACCAAGAGACCCAGTACTTC.

This clonotype was counted many times. The chain carries TRBV5-4 and TRBJ2-6, with D perhaps TRBD1 or TRBD2 (6 bases each). Germline values: CDR1 SGHNT, CDR2 YYREEE (reference sequence). This CDR3 has 18 amino acids. The V end was cut by 4 bases, the J end by 0 bases, with 17 bases between. The CDR3 coding sequence is TGTGCCAGCAGCCCACAGGGACTTTTTTCCTCTGGGGCCAACGTCCTGACTTTC. Translated, it gives CASSPQGLFSSGANVLTF.

This rearrangement joins TRBV12-3 or TRBV12-4 to TRBJ1-1, with D hard to call. Trimming took off 2 bases at V and 4 bases at J, with 8 bases between the two ends. The CDR3 length is 13 residues. The CDR3 sequence: CASSLNSITEAFF. Here the CDR3 DNA reads TGTGCCAGCAGTTTAAATAGCATCACTGAAGCTTTCTTT.

This clonotype has at least ten counts. The rearrangement links TRBV7-2 to TRBJ2-3; 8 nucleotides match TRBD1. With 5 bases clipped from V and 5 bases from J, the junction kept 6 bases outside the gene matches. The CDR3 extends over 14 amino acids. CDR1 and CDR2 from the germline V gene are SGHTA and FQGNSA. As DNA, the CDR3 is TGTGCCAGCAGCGCATCAGGGGGCTTAGATACGCAGTATTTT. The encoded protein is CASSASGGLDTQYF.

This clonotype was observed a handful of times. The junction shows a germline mismatch at one end, possibly a read error. The V call is TRBV6-1, the J call TRBJ1-1, with D hard to call. Per germline, CDR1 MNHNS and CDR2 SASEGT. The CDR3 is 13 residues long. The CDR3 DNA sequence: TGTGCCAGCAGTCAAGCCTTAGGCCTAATTGCTTTCTTT. Its translation is CASSQALGLIAFF.

This clonotype was seen ten or more times. The CDR3 DNA follows: TGTGCCAGCAGCTTAAGCGATAGCACAGATACGCAGTATTTT. Translation gives CASSLSDSTDTQYF. V is TRBV7-2 and J is TRBJ2-3; D gene unclear. In germline, CDR1 is SGHTA, CDR2 FQGNSA. The CDR3 extends over 14 amino acids. The V and J ends lost 2 bases and 0 bases respectively, with 6 bases between them.

In this sample, this clonotype turned up many times. CDR3 loop: CATEASGGASGNEQFF. CDR3 bases: TGTGCCACGGAGGCTAGCGGGGGGGCCAGTGGTAATGAGCAGTTCTTC. V usage is TRBV10-3 and J usage is TRBJ2-1; TRBD2 aligns across 12 bases. Germline V gene data show CDR1 as ENHRY and CDR2 as SYGVKD. V was pared by 10 bases and J by 7 bases, with 14 bases of the junction left unmatched. CDR3 length: 16 amino acids.

This clonotype was seen repeatedly, ten times or more. The chain uses TRBV19 and TRBJ1-5; no clear D. Germline V lookup: CDR1 LNHDA, CDR2 SQIVND (reference sequence). V lost 2 bases and J 10 bases, leaving 9 bases between the germline ends. The CDR3 totals 12 residues. The CDR3 bases are TGTGCCAGTAGTATAAGTGGCACCCCCCAGCATTTT. It encodes CASSISGTPQHF. Filled out from reference TRBV19 and TRBJ1-5, the complete variable domain reads DGGITQSPKYLFRKEGQNVTLSCEQNLNHDAMYWYRQDPGQGLRLIYYSQIVNDFQKGDIAEGYSVSREKKESFPLTVTSAQKNPTAFYLCASSISGTPQHFGDGTRLSIL.

This clonotype was recorded many times. The chain carries TRBV14 and TRBJ2-2; 7 nucleotides line up with TRBD2. This CDR3 has 16 amino acids. The junction had 6 bases not matched to a gene; V was cut back by 4 bases and J by 1 base. Per the germline V gene, CDR1 is SGHDN and CDR2 is FVKESK. CDR3 residues: CASSPISSGNTGELFF. The CDR3 nucleotides are TGTGCCAGCAGCCCCATCTCTAGCGGGAACACCGGGGAGCTGTTTTTT.

The sample holds many counts of this clonotype. The V gene is TRBV11-2, the J gene TRBJ2-2; 16 bases align to TRBD2. The length of the CDR3 is 20 residues. V dropped 5 bases and J dropped 2; count of bases not matched to a gene: 11. From germline, CDR1 is SGHAT and CDR2 FQNNGV. CDR3 DNA: TGTGCCAGCAGCCTCCGGCCGGGACTAGCGGGGGGGACCAACACCGGGGAGCTGTTTTTT. This encodes CASSLRPGLAGGTNTGELFF.

This clonotype was seen more than once but under ten times. This chain joins TRBV5-5 and TRBJ2-1, with D uncertain. Germline lookup yields CDR1 SGHKS and CDR2 YYEKEE (reference sequence). V lost 6 bases, J lost 3 bases, and 7 bases lay in between. The CDR3 covers 12 residues. CDR3 sequence: CASIGSYNEQFF. CDR3 bases: TGTGCCAGCATCGGCAGCTACAATGAGCAGTTCTTC.

This clonotype has ten or more counts. This chain connects TRBV9 to TRBJ1-3; D not certain. Germline CDR1 and CDR2: SGDLS and YYNGEE. V lost 2 bases, J lost 6 bases, and 9 bases lay in between. The CDR3 runs 13 residues. Here the CDR3 reads CASSVDKENTIYF. In nucleotides, the CDR3 is TGTGCCAGCAGCGTCGATAAAGAAAACACCATATATTTT. The variable domain in full, completed from reference TRBV9 and TRBJ1-3, reads DSGVTQTPKHLITATGQRVTLRCSPRSGDLSVYWYQQSLDQGLQFLIQYYNGEERAKGNILERFSAQQFPDLHSELNLSSLELGDSALYFCASSVDKENTIYFGEGSWLTVV.

This clonotype has more than one count but fewer than ten. J is TRBJ2-3 and V is TRBV6-6; 7 bases line up with TRBD1. V dropped 2 bases and J dropped 2; count of bases not matched to a gene: 13. The germline CDR1 and CDR2 sequences are MNHNY and SVGAGI (reference sequence). The length of the CDR3 is 18 residues. The CDR3 loop reads CASSYRETGLGSTDTQYF. DNA for the CDR3: TGTGCCAGCAGTTACAGGGAGACAGGGTTGGGATCCACAGATACGCAGTATTTT.

The sample holds many counts of this clonotype. This chain joins TRBV12-3 or TRBV12-4 and TRBJ2-5, with 7 bases fitting TRBD2. Trimming removed 5 bases from V and 5 bases from J; junction bases left unmatched: 8. The CDR3 covers 14 residues. CDR3 loop: CASSLEGGPETQYF. CDR3 DNA sequence: TGTGCCAGCAGTCTTGAGGGAGGGCCCGAGACCCAGTACTTC.

This chain connects TRBV3-1 to TRBJ1-1; D not certain. Trimming left V 4 bases short and J 10 bases short, with 16 bases between. The CDR3 consists of 13 residues. Germline assignment: CDR1 LGHDT and CDR2 YNNKEL (reference sequence). Here the CDR3 reads CASSLGKWKGAFF. Written as DNA, the CDR3 is TGTGCCAGCAGCCTAGGGAAGTGGAAGGGAGCTTTCTTT.

DNA of the CDR3: TGCAGCGTTCCTGCGTGGGCCAAAGGGAACACCGGGGAGCTGTTTTTT. This translates into CSVPAWAKGNTGELFF. The gene calls are TRBV29-1 and TRBJ2-2; no reliable D call. The CDR3 has 16 amino acids. V was clipped by 5 bases and J by 1 base, with 17 bases between them. CDR1 is SQVTM and CDR2 is ANQGSEA in the germline V gene.

This clonotype was recorded a few times. The V gene is TRBV18, the J gene TRBJ2-2, with 9 bases aligning to TRBD1. J lost 3 bases, V lost 5 bases, and 4 bases had no gene match. CDR3 length: 15 amino acids. The germline gives CDR1 KGHSH, CDR2 LQKENI. The CDR3 DNA reads TGTGCCAGCTCAAACAGGGGGCGCGACACCGGGGAGCTGTTTTTT. This codes for CASSNRGRDTGELFF.

This clonotype was counted between two and nine times. The chain joins TRBV2 to TRBJ2-2; 15 nucleotides align to TRBD2. The CDR3 loop spans 17 amino acids. V was clipped by 1 base and J by 4 bases; unmatched bases: 1. CDR1 SNHLY and CDR2 FYNNEI come from the germline V gene. The CDR3, as DNA: TGTGCCAGCAGTGAAGGGACTAGCGGGAGGGGCACCGGGGAGCTGTTTTTT. Encoded protein: CASSEGTSGRGTGELFF.

This clonotype has a count of ten or more. The chain has TRBV12-5 and TRBJ2-1; D is unresolved. This CDR3 is built from 14 residues. Trimming took off 7 bases at V and 5 bases at J, with 15 bases between the two ends. The germline V gene encodes CDR1 LGHNT and CDR2 FRNRAP. The CDR3 sequence: CASAILGSDNEQFF. The CDR3, as DNA: TGTGCTAGTGCCATCCTCGGGTCTGACAATGAGCAGTTCTTC.

In this sample, this clonotype turned up many times. The gene calls are TRBV7-2 and TRBJ2-2, with 7 bases lining up with TRBD2. V was pared by 5 bases and J by 5 bases, with 5 bases of the junction left unmatched. Germline CDR1 and CDR2: SGHTA and FQGNSA. This CDR3 has 14 residues. CDR3 sequence reads: CASSPRTRTGELFF. CDR3 sequence (DNA): TGTGCCAGCAGCCCTCGGACTAGGACCGGGGAGCTGTTTTTT.